This T cell receptor (beta chain) was recovered during a study of T-cell memory formation after mild COVID-19. In TCRdb, the 5' RACE reads were re-called with MiXCR into one record per CDR3 protein. The top ten clones hold 9% to 15% of a sample with some 490,000 distinct CDR3 sequences, about 18% of them seen once. Study-level points and caveats: Day 37-peaking second-wave clones had unconfirmed SARS-CoV-2 specificity. Later expanders leaned CD4+, whereas day 15 to 85 contracting clones were balanced CD4/CD8. The finding that pre-infection memory included some responding clones suggested that cross-reactive memory joined. Mainly in CM and EM were contracting CD4+ clones; CD8+ were in EMRA.

Per the germline V gene, CDR1 is LGHDT and CDR2 is YNNKEL (reference sequence). CDR3 length: 16 amino acids. The ends were cut back, 0 bases at V and 6 bases at J, with 15 bases in the middle. As for this clonotype: The antigen is not known.

Input material: PBMCs or a T cell subset sorted from them (not recorded which). This chain uses TRBV3-1 with TRBJ2-1, with D possibly matching TRBD2 (6 bases). The clonotype comes from an adult woman who had mild COVID-19 (a few samples of this study predate the infection). Cell type and time point are not known. CDR3: CASSQDAAGMGNEQFF. The CDR3 DNA reads TGTGCCAGCAGCCAAGATGCGGCGGGAATGGGCAATGAGCAGTTCTTC.